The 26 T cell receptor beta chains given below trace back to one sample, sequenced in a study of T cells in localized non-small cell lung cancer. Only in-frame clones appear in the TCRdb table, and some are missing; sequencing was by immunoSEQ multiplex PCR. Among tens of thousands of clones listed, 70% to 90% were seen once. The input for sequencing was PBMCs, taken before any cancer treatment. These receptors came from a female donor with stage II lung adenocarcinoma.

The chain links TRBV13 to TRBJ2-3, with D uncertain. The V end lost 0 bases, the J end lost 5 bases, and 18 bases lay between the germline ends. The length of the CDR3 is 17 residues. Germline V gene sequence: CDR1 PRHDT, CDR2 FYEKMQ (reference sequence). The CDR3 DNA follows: TGTGCCAGCAGCTTAGGACGTTACGGCGGTTGGGGAGATACGCAGTATTTT. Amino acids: CASSLGRYGGWGDTQYF.

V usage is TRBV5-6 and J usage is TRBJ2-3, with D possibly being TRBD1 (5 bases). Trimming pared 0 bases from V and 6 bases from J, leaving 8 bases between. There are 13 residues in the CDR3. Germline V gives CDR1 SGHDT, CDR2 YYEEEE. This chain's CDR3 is CASSLEGLDTQYF. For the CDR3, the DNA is TGTGCCAGCAGCTTGGAGGGGCTCGATACGCAGTATTTT.

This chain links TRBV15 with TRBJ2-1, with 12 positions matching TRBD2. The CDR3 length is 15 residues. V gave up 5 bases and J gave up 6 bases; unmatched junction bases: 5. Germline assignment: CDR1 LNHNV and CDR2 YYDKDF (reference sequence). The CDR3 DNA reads TGTGCCACCAGCGGGCGGACTAGCGGGGCCAATGAGCAGTTCTTC. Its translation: CATSGRTSGANEQFF. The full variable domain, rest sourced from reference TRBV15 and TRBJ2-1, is DAMVIQNPRYQVTQFGKPVTLSCSQTLNHNVMYWYQQKSSQAPKLLFHYYDKDFNNEADTPDNFQSRRPNTSFCFLDIRSPGLGDTAMYLCATSGRTSGANEQFFGPGTRLTVL.

The CDR3 loop is CASSLTGSSGNTIYF. CDR3 sequence (DNA): TGTGCCAGCAGCTTAACAGGCTCCTCTGGAAACACCATATATTTT. The genes are TRBV5-4 and TRBJ1-3, with a tentative D call TRBD1 (5 bases). The CDR3 length is 15 residues. Germline loops: CDR1 SGHNT, CDR2 YYREEE (reference sequence). Trimming stripped 2 bases from V and 0 bases from J, with 9 bases between.

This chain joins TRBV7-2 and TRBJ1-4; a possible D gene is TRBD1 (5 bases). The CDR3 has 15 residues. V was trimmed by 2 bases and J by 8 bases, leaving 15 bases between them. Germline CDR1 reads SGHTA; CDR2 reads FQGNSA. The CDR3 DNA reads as TGTGCCAGCAGCTTATCCCCCAGGGAGGAGGAAAAACTGTTTTTT. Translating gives CASSLSPREEEKLFF.

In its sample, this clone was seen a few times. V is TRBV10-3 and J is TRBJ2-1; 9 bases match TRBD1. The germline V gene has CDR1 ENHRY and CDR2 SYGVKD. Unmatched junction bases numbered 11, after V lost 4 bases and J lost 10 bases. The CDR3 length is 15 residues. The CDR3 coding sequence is TGTGCCATCAGTGGCACAGGGGGCGGCGAAAGGGAGCAGTTCTTC. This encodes CAISGTGGGEREQFF.

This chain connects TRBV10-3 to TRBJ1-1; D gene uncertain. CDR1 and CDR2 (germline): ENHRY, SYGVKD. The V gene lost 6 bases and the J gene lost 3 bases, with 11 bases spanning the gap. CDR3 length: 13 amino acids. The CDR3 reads CAIRPRSDTEAFF. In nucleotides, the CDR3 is TGTGCCATCAGACCTCGATCGGACACTGAAGCTTTCTTT.

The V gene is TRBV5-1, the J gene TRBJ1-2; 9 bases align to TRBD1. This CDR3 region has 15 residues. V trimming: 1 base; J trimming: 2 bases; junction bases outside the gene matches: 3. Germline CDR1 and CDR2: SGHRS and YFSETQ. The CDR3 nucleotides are TGCGCCAGCAGCTTGTCCGGGACAGGGAACTATGGCTACACCTTC. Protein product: CASSLSGTGNYGYTF.

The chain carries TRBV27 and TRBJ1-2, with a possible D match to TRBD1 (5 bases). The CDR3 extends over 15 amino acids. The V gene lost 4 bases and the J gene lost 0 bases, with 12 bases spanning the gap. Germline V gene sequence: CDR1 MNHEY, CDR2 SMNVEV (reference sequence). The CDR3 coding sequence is TGTGCCAGCAGTTCCATGACAGCCGCTAACTATGGCTACACCTTC. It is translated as CASSSMTAANYGYTF.

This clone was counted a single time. The CDR3 nucleotides read TGTGCCAGCAGACCCGGCAGGGGGGAAAAACTGTTTTTT. Protein product: CASRPGRGEKLFF. This chain links TRBV27 with TRBJ1-4, with TRBD1 matching 7 bases. Per germline, CDR1 MNHEY and CDR2 SMNVEV (reference sequence). J was trimmed by 8 bases and V by 6 bases; bases with no gene match: 6. This CDR3 contains 13 residues.

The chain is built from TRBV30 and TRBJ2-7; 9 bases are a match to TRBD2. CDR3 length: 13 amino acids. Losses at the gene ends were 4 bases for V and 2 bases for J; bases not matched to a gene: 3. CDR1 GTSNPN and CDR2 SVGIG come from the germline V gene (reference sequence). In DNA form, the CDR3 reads TGTGCCTGGACGCTAGCGGGACCCTACGAGCAGTACTTC. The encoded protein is CAWTLAGPYEQYF.

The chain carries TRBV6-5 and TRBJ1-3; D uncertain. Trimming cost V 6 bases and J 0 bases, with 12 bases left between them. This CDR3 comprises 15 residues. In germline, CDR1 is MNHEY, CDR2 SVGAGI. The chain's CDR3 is CASRYDLSSGNTIYF. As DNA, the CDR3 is TGTGCCAGCAGGTACGACCTCAGCTCTGGAAACACCATATATTTT.

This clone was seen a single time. The chain's CDR3 is CASSQPKIAGGLRYTGELFF. In nucleotides, the CDR3 is TGCGCCAGCAGCCAACCGAAAATAGCGGGGGGGCTAAGATACACCGGGGAGCTGTTTTTT. This chain joins TRBV4-1 and TRBJ2-2, with 11 bases fitting TRBD2. Germline V CDR1 and CDR2: MGHRA, YSYEKL. V trimming: 2 bases; J trimming: 3 bases; junction bases outside the gene matches: 14. The CDR3 is 20 amino acids.

The CDR3 region has the DNA TGTGCCAGCAGCTCTGCTTTGGCGACGGGGGGGATAAATGAAAAACTGTTTTTT. This encodes CASSSALATGGINEKLFF. The genes are TRBV7-9 and TRBJ1-4, with TRBD1 as a possible D gene (5 bases). The CDR3 is made up of 18 amino acids. CDR1 is SEHNR, CDR2 FQNEAQ, per germline (reference sequence). Deletions cut 4 bases from V and 5 bases from J, with 23 bases between.

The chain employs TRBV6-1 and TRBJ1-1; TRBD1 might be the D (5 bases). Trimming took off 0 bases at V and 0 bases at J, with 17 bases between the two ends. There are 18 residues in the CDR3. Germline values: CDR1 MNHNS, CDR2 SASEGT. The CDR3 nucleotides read TGTGCCAGCAGTGAAGCCCCAAGGGCCTGGACAATGAACACTGAAGCTTTCTTT. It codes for CASSEAPRAWTMNTEAFF.

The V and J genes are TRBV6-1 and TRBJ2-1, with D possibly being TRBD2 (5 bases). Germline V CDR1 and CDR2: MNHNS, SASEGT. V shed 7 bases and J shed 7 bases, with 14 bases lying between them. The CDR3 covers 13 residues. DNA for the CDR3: TGTGCCAGCATCGGGGTCGGGCTGAATGAGCAGTTCTTC. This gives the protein CASIGVGLNEQFF.

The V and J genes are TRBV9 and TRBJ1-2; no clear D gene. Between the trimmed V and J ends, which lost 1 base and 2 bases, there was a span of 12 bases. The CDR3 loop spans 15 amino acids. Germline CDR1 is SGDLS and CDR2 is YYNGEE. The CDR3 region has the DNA TGTGCCAGCAGCGTAACGGGCAATTGGAACTATGGCTACACCTTC. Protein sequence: CASSVTGNWNYGYTF.

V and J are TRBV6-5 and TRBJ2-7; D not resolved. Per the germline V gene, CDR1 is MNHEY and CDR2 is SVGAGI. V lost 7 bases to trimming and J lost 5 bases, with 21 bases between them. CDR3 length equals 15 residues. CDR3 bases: TGTGCCAGCAACGAAGGGAATTCAGTGCGTAACGAGCAGTACTTC. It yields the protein CASNEGNSVRNEQYF.

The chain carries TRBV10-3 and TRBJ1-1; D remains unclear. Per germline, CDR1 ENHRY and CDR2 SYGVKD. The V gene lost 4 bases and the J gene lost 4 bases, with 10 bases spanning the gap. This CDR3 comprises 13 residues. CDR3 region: CAISGEPATEAFF. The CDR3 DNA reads TGTGCCATCAGTGGAGAACCCGCCACTGAAGCTTTCTTT.

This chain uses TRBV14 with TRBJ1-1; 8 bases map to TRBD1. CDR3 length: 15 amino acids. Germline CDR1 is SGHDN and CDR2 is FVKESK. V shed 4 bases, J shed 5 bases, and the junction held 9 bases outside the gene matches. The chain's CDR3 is CASSPLTGGITEAFF. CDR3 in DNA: TGTGCCAGCAGCCCACTTACAGGGGGTATAACTGAAGCTTTCTTT.

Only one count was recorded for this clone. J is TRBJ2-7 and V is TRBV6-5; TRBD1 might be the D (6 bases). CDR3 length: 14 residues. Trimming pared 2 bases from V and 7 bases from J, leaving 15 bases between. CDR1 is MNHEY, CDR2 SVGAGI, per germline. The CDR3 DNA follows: TGTGCCAGCAGTTACCAGGGGCCCGTGGGGGAGCAGTACTTC. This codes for CASSYQGPVGEQYF.

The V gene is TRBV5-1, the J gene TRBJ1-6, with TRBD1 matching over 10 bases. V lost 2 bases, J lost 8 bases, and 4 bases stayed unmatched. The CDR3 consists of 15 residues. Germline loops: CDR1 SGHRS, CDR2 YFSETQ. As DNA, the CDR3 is TGCGCCAGCAGCTTACGACAGGGGGCGGATTCACCCCTCCACTTT. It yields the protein CASSLRQGADSPLHF.

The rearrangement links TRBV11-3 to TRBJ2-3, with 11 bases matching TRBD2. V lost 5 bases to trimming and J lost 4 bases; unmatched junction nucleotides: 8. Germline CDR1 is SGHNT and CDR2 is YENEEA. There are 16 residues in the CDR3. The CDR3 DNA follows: TGTGCCAGCAGCCCGGGGGGGACTAGCGGTGCAGATACGCAGTATTTT. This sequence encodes CASSPGGTSGADTQYF.

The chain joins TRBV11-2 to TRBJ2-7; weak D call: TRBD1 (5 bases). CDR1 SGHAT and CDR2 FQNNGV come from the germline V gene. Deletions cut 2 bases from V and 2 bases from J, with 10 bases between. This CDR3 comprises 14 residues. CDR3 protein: CASSLLQETYEQYF. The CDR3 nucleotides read TGTGCCAGCAGCTTATTACAGGAGACCTACGAGCAGTACTTC.

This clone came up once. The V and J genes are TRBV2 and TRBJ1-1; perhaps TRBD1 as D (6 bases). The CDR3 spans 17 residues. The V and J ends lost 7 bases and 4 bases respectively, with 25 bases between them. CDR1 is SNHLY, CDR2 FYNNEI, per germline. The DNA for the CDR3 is TGTGCCAGCACCCTAAGGGGGACGGGAGTTATGGGCACTGAAGCTTTCTTT. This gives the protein CASTLRGTGVMGTEAFF.

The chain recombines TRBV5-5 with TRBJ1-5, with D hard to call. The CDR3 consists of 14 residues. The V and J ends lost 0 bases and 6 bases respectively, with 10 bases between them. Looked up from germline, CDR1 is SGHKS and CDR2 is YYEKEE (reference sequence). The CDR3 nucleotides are TGTGCCAGCAGCTTGGGACCCTGGGGTCAGCCCCAGCATTTT. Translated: CASSLGPWGQPQHF.